The clone carrying this TCR beta chain was counted at least ten times. The antigen is undetermined. The sample comes from a study of T-cell reconstitution after alpha-beta-depleted transplantation in children. The CDR3 loop spans 15 amino acids. Per the germline V gene, CDR1 is MNHEY and CDR2 is SMNVEV (reference sequence). Trimming took off 6 bases at V and 3 bases at J, with 18 bases between the two ends. TCRbeta library preparation incorporated unique molecular identifiers. TCRdb redid the calling of the PCR reads with MiXCR, one entry per CDR3 protein. The sample shows 250,000 to 300,000 distinct CDR3 sequences, almost 8% of them seen only once. Study findings and constraints: Reported findings indicate that, about two months after transplant, alpha-beta T cells came from several hundred expanded clones, which were derived from non-depleted graft cells. Surviving recipient cells, namely T cells and thymic progenitors, were the source of high day-60 TCRbeta diversity in some patients. T-cell counts and diversity at one year post-transplant came mainly from newly produced T cells.

This sequence was found in a female patient aged 2-9 years who had a stem cell transplant for Fanconi anemia, so the T cells may come from the graft donor. V and J are TRBV27 and TRBJ2-7; D is ambiguous. The specimen comprised peripheral blood, sampled 360 days after TCRalphabeta/CD19-depleted stem cell transplant. This CDR3 reads CASSQRPAGFYEQYF. CDR3 nucleotide sequence: TGTGCCAGCAGCCAACGCCCCGCAGGCTTCTACGAGCAGTACTTC.